This T cell receptor (beta chain) derives from a study of blood T cell repertoires in COVID-19 (TCRdb year 2020). Some background on the complete study: Samples covering the acute and convalescent phases of COVID-19 were provided by collaborators in the United States, Italy and Spain. The material from the prospective study consisted of cDNA or gDNA derived from T cells, B-cell-depleted T cells, or PBMCs. Deeply sampled blood TCRbeta repertoires from subjects exposed to, actively infected with, or recovered from COVID-19 were included in the dataset. The repertoires were made available in a free public database intended to serve as a resource for research on the immune response to SARS-CoV-2. Samples were obtained from the ongoing ImmuneRACE study (first 160 participants) and from some 1,300 subjects provided by 6 global collaborators. A de-identified subject ID, COVID-19 status, age in years and sex were almost always included in the sample metadata. HLA class I and class II types, where available, came from metadata supplied by the sample provider rather than from assay-based typing. Findings and caveats that apply to the study as a whole: Clinical and demographic metadata were provided uncurated, with the amount varying by source and participant.

The collaborating institutions used their own protocols to collect whole blood in K2EDTA tubes. For TCRbeta analysis, collaborators shipped samples as frozen whole blood, isolated PBMCs, or DNA extracted from either of those sample types. CDR1 and CDR2 are read off the germline V gene as ENHRY and SYGVKD. The CDR3 starts with the cysteine, ends with the phenylalanine, and has 13 residues. Only the CDR3 DNA stays, 39 bases, in frame from base 1. For this chain, trimming is 6 bases at the V end and 5 bases at the J end, and the number of junction bases without a gene match is 2. TCRbeta CDR3 regions were amplified from genomic DNA by means of the immunoSEQ Assay, a bias-controlled multiplex PCR. Per the source publication's procedure: The number of nucleated cells in each sample was estimated by amplification of reference gene primers within the assay. To quantify the absolute abundance of each unique TCRbeta CDR3 rearrangement, sequence reads were collapsed and filtered. For each sample, productive Simpson clonality was calculated by taking the square root of Simpson's diversity index across productive rearrangements. Sourced from immuneACCESS, this table was stored by TCRdb with only in-frame sequences that have V and J called. A share of the clones is absent; for the studies checked, an unresolved V gene accounts for under half, and the remainder has no known explanation. V and J calls plus clone size are reproduced from that table; the DNA served to infer D and trimming. This sample has about 82,000 clones in its table, and approximately 80% of those were observed once. 18% of the sample lies in the top ten.

Worth noting for this clone: It has no known antigen specificity. There are no base qualities to consult, and no much larger clone falls within one base.

The source of this sequence is an older man with active or convalescent COVID-19. The specimen was peripheral blood. The chain joins TRBV10-3 to TRBJ1-1, with TRBD1 identical over 11 junction bases. The CDR3 has the sequence CAIRGQGETEAFF. The sequence in DNA is TGTGCCATCAGGGGACAGGGGGAAACTGAAGCTTTCTTT.